This T cell receptor (beta chain) derives from a study of T cell responses to AZD1222 COVID-19 vaccine. Study outcomes and limitations: Across the whole spike, CD4 TCRs peaked at regions 160-218 and 743-854. Females made up more of the donors, who were largely white British, and clonal diversity may have come out too low.

About this clone: Its specificity is unknown.

The germline V gene encodes CDR1 KGHSH and CDR2 LQKENI. The CDR3 sequence is 13 residues long. The ends were cut back, 8 bases at V and 2 bases at J, with 13 bases in the middle. Sequencing was performed with immunoSEQ multiplex PCR; in TCRdb, only in-frame clones are kept and a portion is missing. Of roughly 170,000 clones listed, just over 85% are singletons. This clonotype was sampled from an adult in good health. Sequenced here: peripheral blood, sampled on day 0 of AZD1222 vaccination. This chain connects TRBV18 to TRBJ2-7; D uncertain. The chain's CDR3 is CASTPNNAYEQYF. CDR3 bases: TGTGCCAGCACGCCCAACAACGCCTACGAGCAGTACTTC. The full variable domain, in which reference TRBV18 and TRBJ2-7 provide the parts outside the CDR3, is NAGVMQNPRHLVRRRGQEARLRCSPMKGHSHVYWYRQLPEEGLKFMVYLQKENIIDESGMPKERFSAEFPKEGPSILRIQQVVRGDSAAYFCASTPNNAYEQYFGPGTRLTVT.